This T cell receptor (beta chain) derives from a study of cytomegalovirus exposure and HLA in healthy donors. General observations from the study: An analysis that came later showed most CMV-associated TCR beta chains appearing HLA-restricted.

The CDR3 length is 17 residues. Trimming removed 6 bases from V and 6 bases from J; junction bases left unmatched: 19. Germline V CDR1 and CDR2: MDHEN, SYDVKM. Remarks on this clone: Its antigen is not known.

60 Vbeta and 13 Jbeta primers were used in PCR. Clones were read by immunoSEQ multiplex PCR, and TCRdb kept only the in-frame ones, dropping some. The table records about 180,000 clones, 82% of them present only once. The sequence came from a man aged 40-49 years in good health and CMV-seronegative. Sequenced input: PBMCs. The chain links TRBV28 to TRBJ1-2; TRBD1 aligns across 7 bases. DNA for the CDR3: TGTGCCAGCAGCTCCTCAGGGGGACGCCCAAAGGGGGATGGCTACACCTTC. This gives the protein CASSSSGGRPKGDGYTF.